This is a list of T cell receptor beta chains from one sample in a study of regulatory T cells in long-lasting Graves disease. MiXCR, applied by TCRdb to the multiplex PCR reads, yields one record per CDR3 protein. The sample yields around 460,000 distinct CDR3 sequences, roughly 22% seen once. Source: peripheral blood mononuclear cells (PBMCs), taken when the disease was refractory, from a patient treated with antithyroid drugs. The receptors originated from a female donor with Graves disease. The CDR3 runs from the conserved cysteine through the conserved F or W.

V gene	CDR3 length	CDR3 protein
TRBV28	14	CASSRSGRTDTQYF
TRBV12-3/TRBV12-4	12	CASSLGRCEQYF
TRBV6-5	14	CASSFPDKGYGYTF
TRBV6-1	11	CASSDRQPQHF
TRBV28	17	CASRKSRTGLTGNTIYF
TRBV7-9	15	CASSLGYRGSETQYF
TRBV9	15	CASSAGTSYSYEQYF
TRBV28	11	CASNPHQPQHF
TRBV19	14	CASNPGQGNSPLHF
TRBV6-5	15	CASSLRQGANYGYTF
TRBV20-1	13	CSARPDRAQPQHF
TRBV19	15	CASSTEGSAGNTIYF
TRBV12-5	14	CASGLGPLATEAFF
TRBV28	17	CASSPVLMGIGNEKLFF
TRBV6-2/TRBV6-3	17	CASSWLLGGASSYEQYF
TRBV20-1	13	CSALTRQYNGYTF
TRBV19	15	CASSIAGSADCGYTF
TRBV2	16	CASRLTLSGSTDTQYF
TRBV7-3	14	CASSLGGADNEQFF
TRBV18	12	CASSLMRYEQYF
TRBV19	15	CASSIGGSLTGELFF
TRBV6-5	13	CASSFTEGRLQHF
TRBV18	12	CASSGMNTEAFF
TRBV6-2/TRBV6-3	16	CASSYLDPSYNSPLHF
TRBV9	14	CASSVTTGPREQYF
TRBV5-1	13	CASSLSASNGYTF
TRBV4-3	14	CASSQTGFPYGYTF
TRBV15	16	CATSRTLRSSVDTQYF
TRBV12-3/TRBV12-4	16	CASSRRSSAPGETQYF
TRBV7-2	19	CASSYRTGRLRDSGNTIYF
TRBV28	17	CASSLPPARGGNEKLFF
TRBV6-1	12	CASKGANTEAFF
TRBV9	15	CASSRLGDESYEQYF
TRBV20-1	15	CSARESGRLSYEQYF
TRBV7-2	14	CASSLVDRGREQYF
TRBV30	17	CAWQNKGQGPKNTEAFF
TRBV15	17	CATSRERGGTGAYEQYF
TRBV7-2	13	CASSWGGGNEQFF
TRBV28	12	CATGAREDEQFF
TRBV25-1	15	CASSESRHFNYGYTF
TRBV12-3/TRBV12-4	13	CASSLRPYYGYTF
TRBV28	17	CASSKWAVEYSNQPQHF
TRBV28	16	CASSSEGQGFTGELFF
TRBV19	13	CASSIRPEEKLFF
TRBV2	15	CASSERTAGANVLTF
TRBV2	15	CASTVGGGSYNEQFF
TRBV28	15	CASSPWTGKDTEAFF
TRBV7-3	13	CASSRGGYNEQFF
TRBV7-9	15	CASSLTDGTTGELFF
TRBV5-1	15	CASRALQGDTYEQYF
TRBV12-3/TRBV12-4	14	CASSPGTSGHEQYF
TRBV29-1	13	CSVEGTGGQPQHF
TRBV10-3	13	CAISASTGEEQYF
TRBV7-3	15	CASIQARTRNSPLHF